This TCR beta chain was observed in a study of memory CD4+ T cells and cytomegalovirus serostatus. Study background: This sample comes from healthy Belgian adults, about nine CMV seropositive, approximately 24 seronegative.

Only in-frame clones appear in the TCRdb table, and some are missing; sequencing was by immunoSEQ multiplex PCR. The sample carries some 87,000 clones, 80% recorded once. Comments on this clone: The antigen remains unidentified.

The sort gate was single viable CD3+CD4+CD8-CD45RO+ cells for memory CD4+ T cells. Study-wide points: Of 150 to 200 reported CMV TCRbeta sequences, around 63 were found in memory CD4+ repertoires.

The clonotype was recovered from an adult in good health and CMV-seropositive. The sequencing input was memory CD4+ T cells from blood.

The CDR3 sequence: CASSRMQGELFF. CDR3 bases: TGTGCCAGCAGCCGCATGCAAGGGGAGCTGTTTTTT. This chain links TRBV7-2 with TRBJ2-2; D gene unclear. V was pared by 5 bases and J by 8 bases, with 9 bases between. CDR3 length equals 12 residues. CDR1 and CDR2 from the germline V gene are SGHTA and FQGNSA.